The rows below give T cell receptor beta chains drawn from one sample of a study of T-cell memory formation after mild COVID-19. TCRdb re-called the 5' RACE reads with MiXCR, one entry per CDR3 protein. The sample lists approximately 350,000 distinct CDR3 sequences, around 13% occurring once. Input material: PBMCs or a T cell subset sorted from them (not recorded which). The origin of the receptors is a man younger than 35 who had mild COVID-19 (a few samples of this study predate the infection). Cell type and time point are not known. Each CDR3 is given with its conserved first and last residue. A D gene is named only where the DNA matches it firmly. Size is omitted from some rows. Given values are once, few, many or a class for expanded clones.

d_call: TRBD1
clone_size: .
v_call: TRBV20-1
j_call: TRBJ1-4
cdr3_nt: TGCAGTGCTAGGGGGCAGACAGGGCTTATGTATGAAAAACTGTTTTTT
cdr3_aa: CSARGQTGLMYEKLFF

d_call: .
clone_size: .
v_call: TRBV4-1
j_call: TRBJ2-2
cdr3_nt: TGCGCAACCAGGGATACCGGGGAGCTGTTTTTT
cdr3_aa: CATRDTGELFF

d_call: .
clone_size: many
v_call: TRBV9
j_call: TRBJ1-1
cdr3_nt: TGTGCCAGCAGCACCGCGGGAACGAGGGGCACTGAAGCTTTCTTT
cdr3_aa: CASSTAGTRGTEAFF

d_call: TRBD1
clone_size: many
v_call: TRBV5-1
j_call: TRBJ2-3
cdr3_nt: TGCGCCAGCAGCGCTGGACAGGGCACAGATACGCAGTATTTT
cdr3_aa: CASSAGQGTDTQYF

d_call: .
clone_size: few
v_call: TRBV4-3
j_call: TRBJ2-5
cdr3_nt: TGCGCCAGCAGCCAAGAAAGCGGACGGGGAGAGACCCAGTACTTC
cdr3_aa: CASSQESGRGETQYF

d_call: TRBD1
clone_size: .
v_call: TRBV4-3
j_call: TRBJ2-2
cdr3_nt: TGCGCCAGCAGCCAAGATTCGGGGACAGGGAAAACCGGGGAGCTGTTTTTT
cdr3_aa: CASSQDSGTGKTGELFF

d_call: .
clone_size: few
v_call: TRBV2
j_call: TRBJ2-7
cdr3_nt: TGTGCCAGCAACGCGGGGGCCGAGATGTACGAGCAGTACTTC
cdr3_aa: CASNAGAEMYEQYF

d_call: TRBD1
clone_size: many
v_call: TRBV7-2
j_call: TRBJ2-3
cdr3_nt: TGTGCCAGCAGCTTAGAGGGACAGGGAGATACGCAGTATTTT
cdr3_aa: CASSLEGQGDTQYF

d_call: .
clone_size: .
v_call: TRBV11-2
j_call: TRBJ1-2
cdr3_nt: TGTGCCAGCAGCTTAGACCCTCATTCGTATGGCTACACCTTC
cdr3_aa: CASSLDPHSYGYTF

d_call: TRBD1
clone_size: .
v_call: TRBV5-1
j_call: TRBJ2-3
cdr3_nt: TGCGCCAGCAGCATACAGGGGGCGGGATTAGATACGCAGTATTTT
cdr3_aa: CASSIQGAGLDTQYF

d_call: .
clone_size: .
v_call: TRBV6-4
j_call: TRBJ2-3
cdr3_nt: TGTGCCAGCAGTGAGTACAGGGACACAGATACGCAGTATTTT
cdr3_aa: CASSEYRDTDTQYF

d_call: TRBD1
clone_size: .
v_call: TRBV2
j_call: TRBJ2-2
cdr3_nt: TGTGCCAGCATAGGACAGGGCACCGGGGAGCTGTTTTTT
cdr3_aa: CASIGQGTGELFF

d_call: TRBD2
clone_size: few
v_call: TRBV5-4
j_call: TRBJ2-1
cdr3_nt: TGTGCCAGCAGCTCGTGGACTAGCGGGGCAGTTGAGCAGTTCTTC
cdr3_aa: CASSSWTSGAVEQFF

d_call: .
clone_size: .
v_call: TRBV4-3
j_call: TRBJ1-1
cdr3_nt: TGCGCCAGCAGCCAGAGCCTCGAGGGGCCGTCCGAAGCTTTCTTT
cdr3_aa: CASSQSLEGPSEAFF

d_call: TRBD1
clone_size: few
v_call: TRBV7-2
j_call: TRBJ2-5
cdr3_nt: TGTGCCAGCAGCTCACAGGGGGGTGCGGAGACCCAGTACTTC
cdr3_aa: CASSSQGGAETQYF

d_call: TRBD2
clone_size: many
v_call: TRBV5-4
j_call: TRBJ2-7
cdr3_nt: TGTGCCAGCAGCCCGGGACTAGCGGGGTCCTCCTACGAGCAGTACTTC
cdr3_aa: CASSPGLAGSSYEQYF

d_call: .
clone_size: .
v_call: TRBV2
j_call: TRBJ2-1
cdr3_nt: TGTGCCAGCAGTGAATCGGCCCGCGGTGAGCAGTTCTTC
cdr3_aa: CASSESARGEQFF

d_call: .
clone_size: many
v_call: TRBV3-1
j_call: TRBJ2-5
cdr3_nt: TGTGCCAGCAGCGGGGGTCTGGTGGAGACCCAGTACTTC
cdr3_aa: CASSGGLVETQYF